Listed below are T cell receptor beta chains from one sample, sequenced in a study of T cell responses to AZD1222 COVID-19 vaccine. The repertoire was sequenced with immunoSEQ multiplex PCR; TCRdb's copy has only in-frame clones and lacks some. The table records 65,000 to 75,000 clones, around four fifths of them present only once. Sequenced here: peripheral blood, sampled on day 0 of AZD1222 vaccination. The receptors shown here come from an adult in good health. CDR3s include the opening cysteine and the closing phenylalanine or tryptophan. A D gene is named only where the DNA matches it firmly. The size entry is marked missing in some rows and otherwise reads once, few, many or a size class.

v_gene	d_gene	abundance	len	j_gene	CDR3aa	CDR3nt
TRBV2	TRBD2	NA	14	TRBJ2-2	CASTGGVNTGELFF	TGTGCCAGCACCGGGGGGGTGAACACCGGGGAGCTGTTTTTT
TRBV12-3/TRBV12-4	TRBD1	NA	11	TRBJ2-1	CASSGDRTQFF	TGTGCCAGCAGTGGGGACAGAACGCAGTTCTTC
TRBV27	NA	NA	14	TRBJ2-5	CASSLSPAQGSQYF	TGTGCCAGCAGTTTATCGCCGGCGCAGGGGAGCCAGTACTTC
TRBV5-1	TRBD2	NA	14	TRBJ2-1	CASSFTGGSNEQFF	TGCGCCAGCAGCTTTACGGGAGGAAGCAATGAGCAGTTCTTC
TRBV3-1/TRBV3-2	NA	NA	13	TRBJ2-3	CASSRLGADTQYF	TGTGCCAGCAGCCGTTTGGGGGCAGATACGCAGTATTTT
TRBV30	TRBD1	NA	13	TRBJ1-5	CAWAGTGSQPQHF	TGTGCCTGGGCCGGGACAGGGAGTCAGCCCCAGCATTTT
TRBV10-3	NA	NA	11	TRBJ1-1	CAIRENTEAFF	TGTGCCATCAGGGAGAACACTGAAGCTTTCTTT
TRBV7-9	TRBD1	few	16	TRBJ1-2	CASSLAGDRANYGYTF	TGTGCCAGCAGCTTAGCAGGGGACAGGGCTAACTATGGCTACACCTTC
TRBV2	NA	NA	14	TRBJ1-4	CASSAPLTNEKLFF	TGTGCCAGCAGTGCCCCCCTCACTAATGAAAAACTGTTTTTT
TRBV7-2	NA	NA	16	TRBJ2-7	CASSLIRGAQGYEQYF	TGTGCCAGCAGCTTGATTCGGGGCGCGCAGGGTTACGAGCAGTACTTC
TRBV11-1	NA	once	14	TRBJ2-7	CASSLNRLSYEQYF	TGTGCCAGCAGCTTGAACAGGCTGTCCTACGAGCAGTACTTC
TRBV7-2	NA	NA	16	TRBJ1-3	CASSLALTISGNTIYF	TGTGCCAGCAGCTTAGCGCTAACAATCTCTGGAAACACCATATATTTT
TRBV2	NA	NA	15	TRBJ2-5	CASSEKWAGQETQYF	TGTGCCAGCAGTGAAAAGTGGGCAGGTCAAGAGACCCAGTACTTC
TRBV5-4	TRBD2	NA	13	TRBJ2-1	CASPGTTNNEQFF	TGTGCCAGCCCCGGGACTACAAACAATGAGCAGTTCTTC
TRBV20-1	NA	NA	11	TRBJ2-7	CSAPKGDEQYF	TGCAGTGCGCCGAAAGGGGACGAGCAGTACTTC
TRBV3-1/TRBV3-2	NA	NA	16	TRBJ2-1	CASSQEEVAETNEQFF	TGTGCCAGCAGCCAAGAGGAAGTAGCGGAAACCAATGAGCAGTTCTTC
TRBV10-3	NA	NA	12	TRBJ1-1	CAISEGQLEAFF	TGTGCCATCAGTGAGGGACAGCTTGAAGCTTTCTTT
TRBV5-1	NA	NA	14	TRBJ2-7	CASSLTGTTYEQYF	TGCGCCAGCAGCTTGACCGGGACAACCTACGAGCAGTACTTC
TRBV7-8	TRBD1	NA	16	TRBJ1-1	CASRTGTGATNTEAFF	TGTGCCAGCAGGACCGGGACAGGGGCGACGAACACTGAAGCTTTCTTT
TRBV12-3/TRBV12-4	NA	once	12	TRBJ1-2	CASTAGTGGYTF	TGTGCCAGCACCGCAGGGACGGGTGGCTACACCTTC
TRBV13	NA	NA	14	TRBJ1-1	CASSLHSSNTEAFF	TGTGCCAGCAGCTTACACAGCTCTAACACTGAAGCTTTCTTT
TRBV10-1	NA	NA	15	TRBJ1-3	CASRPDRFSGNTIYF	TGCGCCAGCAGACCCGACCGATTCTCTGGAAACACCATATATTTT
TRBV2	TRBD1	few	14	TRBJ2-7	CASLKTGQAYEQYF	TGTGCCAGCCTCAAGACGGGACAGGCCTACGAGCAGTACTTC
TRBV3-1/TRBV3-2	NA	NA	17	TRBJ1-3	CASSQLPGRQSGNTIYF	TGTGCCAGCAGCCAACTCCCCGGCAGACAATCTGGAAACACCATATATTTT
TRBV10-3	TRBD2	NA	17	TRBJ2-1	CAISESEAGTSYNEQFF	TGTGCCATCAGTGAGTCGGAAGCGGGAACCTCCTACAATGAGCAGTTCTTC
TRBV30	NA	NA	13	TRBJ1-2	CAWSVGGVYGYTF	TGTGCCTGGAGTGTAGGGGGGGTCTATGGCTACACCTTC
TRBV6-2/TRBV6-3	NA	NA	16	TRBJ2-7	CASSYSDSAGSYEQYF	TGTGCCAGCAGTTACTCTGACAGTGCGGGGTCCTACGAGCAGTACTTC
TRBV7-9	NA	NA	15	TRBJ2-2	CASRGARGDTGELFF	TGTGCCAGCAGGGGCGCACGCGGGGACACCGGGGAGCTGTTTTTT
TRBV10-2	TRBD1	NA	16	TRBJ1-5	CASTPFHRGSNQPQHF	TGCGCCAGCACCCCATTCCACAGGGGTAGCAATCAGCCCCAGCATTTT
TRBV7-8	NA	NA	14	TRBJ1-2	CASSLQQSNYGYTF	TGTGCCAGCAGCTTACAACAATCTAACTATGGCTACACCTTC
TRBV7-3	NA	few	13	TRBJ1-1	CASNKGPNTEAFF	TGTGCCAGCAACAAGGGACCGAACACTGAAGCTTTCTTT
TRBV15	NA	NA	15	TRBJ2-1	CATRGLAWASNEQFF	TGTGCCACCAGGGGGCTAGCGTGGGCGAGTAATGAGCAGTTCTTC
TRBV7-3	NA	NA	15	TRBJ2-1	CASSLPQRVNNEQFF	TGTGCCAGCAGCTTACCCCAGCGGGTCAACAATGAGCAGTTCTTC
TRBV4-2	NA	NA	17	TRBJ1-1	CASSHMIVGRANTEAFF	TGTGCCAGCAGCCACATGATAGTGGGCAGGGCAAACACTGAAGCTTTCTTT
TRBV18	TRBD1	few	15	TRBJ2-1	CASSLTGTGGDEQFF	TGTGCCAGCTCTCTGACCGGGACAGGGGGCGATGAGCAGTTCTTC
TRBV5-1	NA	NA	15	TRBJ2-3	CASSREDSRGDTQYF	TGCGCCAGCAGTAGAGAGGACTCCCGGGGAGATACGCAGTATTTT
TRBV5-1	NA	NA	15	TRBJ2-7	CASSLEAGLNYEQYF	TGCGCCAGCAGCTTGGAGGCAGGGCTAAACTACGAGCAGTACTTC
TRBV19	TRBD1	NA	16	TRBJ1-5	CASSARQGNSNQPQHF	TGTGCCAGTAGTGCAAGACAGGGGAATAGCAATCAGCCCCAGCATTTT
TRBV6-5	NA	NA	13	TRBJ1-5	CASTPGWNQPQHF	TGTGCCAGCACCCCCGGGTGGAATCAGCCCCAGCATTTT
TRBV11-2	TRBD1	NA	15	TRBJ1-6	CASSLVGTVGSPLHF	TGTGCCAGCAGCTTAGTAGGGACAGTGGGATCACCCCTCCACTTT
TRBV15	NA	few	14	TRBJ1-2	CATSRDLGTDGYTF	TGTGCCACCAGCAGAGATCTGGGAACCGATGGCTACACCTTC
TRBV12-3/TRBV12-4	NA	NA	13	TRBJ2-3	CASSFVSADTQYF	TGTGCCAGCAGTTTTGTCAGCGCAGATACGCAGTATTTT
TRBV19	NA	few	14	TRBJ2-7	CASSTGDYSYEQYF	TGTGCCAGTAGTACCGGAGATTACTCCTACGAGCAGTACTTC